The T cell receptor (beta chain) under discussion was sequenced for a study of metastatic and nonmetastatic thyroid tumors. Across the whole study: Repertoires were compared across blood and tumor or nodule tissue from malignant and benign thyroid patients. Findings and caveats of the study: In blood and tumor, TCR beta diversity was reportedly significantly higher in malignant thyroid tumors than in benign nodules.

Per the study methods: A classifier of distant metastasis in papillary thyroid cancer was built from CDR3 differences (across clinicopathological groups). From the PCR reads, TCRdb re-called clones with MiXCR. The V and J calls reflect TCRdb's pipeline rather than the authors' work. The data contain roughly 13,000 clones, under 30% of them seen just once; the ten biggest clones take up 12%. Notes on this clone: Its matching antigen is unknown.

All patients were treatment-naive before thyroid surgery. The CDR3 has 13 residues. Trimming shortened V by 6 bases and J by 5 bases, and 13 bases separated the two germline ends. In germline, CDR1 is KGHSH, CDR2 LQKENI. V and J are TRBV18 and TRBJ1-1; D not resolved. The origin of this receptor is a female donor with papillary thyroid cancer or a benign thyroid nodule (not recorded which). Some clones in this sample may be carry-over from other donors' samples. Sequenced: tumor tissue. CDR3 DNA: TGTGCCAGCTCCCCGATGCCGCAGACTGAAGCTTTCTTT. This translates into CASSPMPQTEAFF.